A single sample is the source of the 19 T cell receptor beta chains below, sequenced in a study of OX40 agonist ivuxolimab in advanced cancers. Sequenced by immunoSEQ multiplex PCR; TCRdb stores in-frame clones only, minus some. The data hold roughly 80,000 clones, with 90% observed a single time. The material sequenced was CD4+ or CD8+ T cells sorted from blood, taken in a trial of the OX40 agonist ivuxolimab. These receptor sequences come from an adult with an advanced solid tumor such as melanoma, head and neck, liver or kidney cancer.

J is TRBJ1-6 and V is TRBV6-6; D perhaps matches TRBD1 (6 bases). V was clipped by 6 bases and J by 7 bases, with 19 bases between them. Germline assignment: CDR1 MNHNY and CDR2 SVGAGI (reference sequence). CDR3 length: 16 residues. The CDR3 reads CASRGSRQDWNSPLHF. The CDR3 DNA reads TGTGCCAGCAGGGGGTCTCGACAGGATTGGAATTCACCCCTCCACTTT.

The V gene is TRBV5-1, the J gene TRBJ2-7; D may correspond to TRBD1 or TRBD2 (6 bases each). The germline V gene has CDR1 SGHRS and CDR2 YFSETQ. V gave up 2 bases and J gave up 1 base, with 13 bases separating them. The CDR3 consists of 15 residues. CDR3 sequence reads: CASSLRGVSSYEQYF. The CDR3 DNA follows: TGCGCCAGCAGCTTAAGGGGGGTATCGTCCTACGAGCAGTACTTC.

The chain joins TRBV5-4 to TRBJ2-3, with 9 bases fitting TRBD2. V shed 1 base and J 6 bases; nucleotides not matched to a gene: 6. Per germline, CDR1 SGHNT and CDR2 YYREEE (reference sequence). The CDR3 spans 15 residues. CDR3 in DNA: TGTGCCAGCAGCTTGAAGGCGGGGGGGCTGGATACGCAGTATTTT. This encodes CASSLKAGGLDTQYF.

The rearrangement uses TRBV11-3 and TRBJ1-3; 9 bases fit TRBD1. The length of the CDR3 is 16 residues. Germline V gene data show CDR1 as SGHNT and CDR2 as YENEEA. The V segment lost 5 bases and the J segment 9 bases; nucleotides outside the gene matches: 14. The CDR3 loop is CASSRGTGSNSGTIYF. CDR3 DNA: TGTGCCAGCAGCCGTGGGACAGGGTCGAATTCGGGCACCATATATTTT.

The chain links TRBV7-2 to TRBJ2-1; 7 nucleotides line up with TRBD1. Trimming cost V 3 bases and J 2 bases; bases outside gene matches: 1. In germline, CDR1 is SGHTA, CDR2 FQGNSA. The CDR3 consists of 14 residues. The CDR3 sequence: CASSFDRAYNEQFF. CDR3 nucleotide sequence: TGTGCCAGCAGCTTCGACAGGGCCTACAATGAGCAGTTCTTC.

The chain combines TRBV14 with TRBJ2-7; 8 positions agree with TRBD2. Germline-derived CDR1 and CDR2 are SGHDN and FVKESK. The CDR3 runs 16 residues. Trimming at V came to 3 bases and at J to 3 bases, leaving 10 bases not matched to a gene. CDR3 in amino acids: CASSHIPGLGDYEQYF. The CDR3 DNA is TGTGCCAGCAGCCACATACCGGGACTAGGGGACTACGAGCAGTACTTC.

The chain recombines TRBV9 with TRBJ2-3; tentatively, D is TRBD1 (6 bases). The CDR3 length is 14 residues. Between the trimmed V and J ends, which lost 1 base and 7 bases, there was a span of 13 bases. The germline V gene has CDR1 SGDLS and CDR2 YYNGEE. In DNA form, the CDR3 reads TGTGCCAGCAGCGTACAGCCCCAGGGGAATACGCAGTATTTT. The encoded protein is CASSVQPQGNTQYF.

The CDR3 coding sequence is TGTGCCAGCAGCTCGACAGGGGGCTCTGGAAACACCATATATTTT. Its protein is CASSSTGGSGNTIYF. The chain is built from TRBV7-2 and TRBJ1-3; 9 bases agree with TRBD1. J lost 0 bases, V lost 4 bases, and 1 base had no gene match. CDR3 length equals 15 residues. CDR1 SGHTA and CDR2 FQGNSA come from the germline V gene.

V gene TRBV6-1 combines with J gene TRBJ1-1; unclear D gene. This CDR3 region has 13 residues. Trimming stripped 7 bases from V and 1 base from J, with 10 bases between. Germline-derived CDR1 and CDR2 are MNHNS and SASEGT. As DNA, the CDR3 is TGTGCCAGCACGAACTTTAAGAACACTGAAGCTTTCTTT. This codes for CASTNFKNTEAFF.

The chain combines TRBV7-2 with TRBJ1-2; 7 nucleotides agree with TRBD1. V shed 4 bases and J 6 bases; nucleotides not matched to a gene: 8. Looked up from germline, CDR1 is SGHTA and CDR2 is FQGNSA. The CDR3 consists of 14 residues. The CDR3 loop is CASSSGQVSDGYTF. The CDR3 nucleotides read TGTGCCAGCAGCTCCGGACAGGTGTCGGATGGCTACACCTTC. Full variable domain (missing parts from reference TRBV7-2 and TRBJ1-2): GAGVSQSPSNKVTEKGKDVELRCDPISGHTALYWYRQSLGQGLEFLIYFQGNSAPDKSGLPSDRFSAERTGGSVSTLTIQRTQQEDSAVYLCASSSGQVSDGYTFGSGTRLTVV.

The chain combines TRBV6-5 with TRBJ1-3, with D possibly being TRBD1 (5 bases). V was pared by 4 bases and J by 4 bases, with 8 bases between. The CDR3 has 13 residues. Germline V gene data show CDR1 as MNHEY and CDR2 as SVGAGI. CDR3 loop: CASSFGTGNTIYF. CDR3 nucleotides: TGTGCCAGCAGTTTCGGGACGGGAAACACCATATATTTT.

The V call is TRBV18, the J call TRBJ2-7; the D is unclear. V lost 5 bases and J 1 base, leaving 12 bases between the germline ends. Germline assignment: CDR1 KGHSH and CDR2 LQKENI. The CDR3 sequence is 14 residues long. This CDR3 is CASSSGRVSYEQYF. Here the CDR3 DNA reads TGTGCCAGCTCATCCGGGCGCGTATCCTACGAGCAGTACTTC.

V is TRBV11-3 and J is TRBJ2-7, with 10 bases fitting TRBD2. Losses at the gene ends were 1 base for V and 0 bases for J; bases not matched to a gene: 0. Looked up from germline, CDR1 is SGHNT and CDR2 is YENEEA. This CDR3 has 15 amino acids. As DNA, the CDR3 is TGTGCCAGCAGCTTAGTAGCGGGGGGCTCCTACGAGCAGTACTTC. Translating it yields CASSLVAGGSYEQYF.

J is TRBJ1-5 and V is TRBV19, with TRBD1 identical over 7 bases. The CDR3 runs 15 residues. In germline, CDR1 is LNHDA, CDR2 SQIVND (reference sequence). Unmatched junction bases numbered 6, after V lost 4 bases and J lost 3 bases. Here the CDR3 reads CASSTQGLDNQPQHF. DNA for the CDR3: TGTGCCAGTAGTACACAGGGGTTGGACAATCAGCCCCAGCATTTT.

The V call is TRBV19, the J call TRBJ2-3; 8 bases are a match to TRBD2. Germline V gene data show CDR1 as LNHDA and CDR2 as SQIVND (reference sequence). The CDR3 runs 17 residues. Losses at the gene ends were 5 bases for V and 2 bases for J; bases not matched to a gene: 12. The CDR3 coding sequence is TGTGCCAGTAGTGCCCGCGGGGGGAGCGGACACACAGATACGCAGTATTTT. Translation gives CASSARGGSGHTDTQYF.

This clone was found once. This chain links TRBV11-2 with TRBJ2-1, with 11 positions matching TRBD2. Per the germline V gene, CDR1 is SGHAT and CDR2 is FQNNGV. The CDR3 has 15 amino acids. The V and J ends lost 1 base and 10 bases, in that order; junction bases with no gene match: 6. The CDR3 sequence: CASSLVLAGGGEQFF. The CDR3 DNA is TGTGCCAGCAGCTTAGTTCTAGCGGGGGGCGGCGAGCAGTTCTTC. Complete variable domain (other parts from reference TRBV11-2 and TRBJ2-1): EAGVAQSPRYKIIEKRQSVAFWCNPISGHATLYWYQQILGQGPKLLIQFQNNGVVDDSQLPKDRFSAERLKGVDSTLKIQPAKLEDSAVYLCASSLVLAGGGEQFFGPGTRLTVL.

This rearrangement joins TRBV2 to TRBJ1-1; D may be TRBD1 (5 bases). Germline V lookup: CDR1 SNHLY, CDR2 FYNNEI. This CDR3 region has 13 residues. Trimming pared 8 bases from V and 2 bases from J, leaving 12 bases between. CDR3: CASGRGANTEAFF. As DNA, the CDR3 is TGTGCCAGCGGGCGTGGGGCTAACACTGAAGCTTTCTTT. Based on the CDR3 plus reference TRBV2 and TRBJ1-1, the full variable domain is EPEVTQTPSHQVTQMGQEVILRCVPISNHLYFYWYRQILGQKVEFLVSFYNNEISEKSEIFDDQFSVERPDGSNFTLKIRSTKLEDSAMYFCASGRGANTEAFFGQGTRLTVV.

The V and J genes are TRBV10-3 and TRBJ2-7; 10 bases match TRBD1. Germline values: CDR1 ENHRY, CDR2 SYGVKD. Unmatched junction bases numbered 10, after V lost 10 bases and J lost 7 bases. The CDR3 spans 13 residues. In nucleotides, the CDR3 is TGTGCCACGCGACAGGGGGCAACAGGAGAGCAGTACTTC. It codes for CATRQGATGEQYF.

The chain uses TRBV6-6 and TRBJ2-1; no definite D call. The V gene lost 0 bases and the J gene lost 6 bases, with 12 bases spanning the gap. Germline CDR1 and CDR2: MNHNY and SVGAGI (reference sequence). The CDR3 is made up of 15 amino acids. The CDR3 DNA reads TGTGCCAGCAGTTACTCAGGGAACATGGGCAATGAGCAGTTCTTC. Protein: CASSYSGNMGNEQFF.